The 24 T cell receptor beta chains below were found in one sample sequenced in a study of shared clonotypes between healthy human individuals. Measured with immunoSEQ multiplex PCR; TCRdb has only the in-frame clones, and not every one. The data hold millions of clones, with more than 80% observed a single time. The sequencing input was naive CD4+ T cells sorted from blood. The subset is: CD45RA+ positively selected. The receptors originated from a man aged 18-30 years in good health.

The CDR3 DNA sequence: TGTGCCAGCTCAAGGGTCTCTGGGCGGCCAGGGGCCCAGCATTTT. Amino acids: CASSRVSGRPGAQHF. The chain employs TRBV18 and TRBJ1-5; possibly TRBD1 for D (6 bases). Germline assignment: CDR1 KGHSH and CDR2 LQKENI. The V end was cut by 5 bases, the J end by 11 bases, with 22 bases between. This CDR3 comprises 15 residues.

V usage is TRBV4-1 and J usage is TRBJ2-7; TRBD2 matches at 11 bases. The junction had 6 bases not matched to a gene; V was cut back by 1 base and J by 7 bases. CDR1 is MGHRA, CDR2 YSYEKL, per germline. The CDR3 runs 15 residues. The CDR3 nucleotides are TGCGCCAGCAGCCAAGCCCCTAGCGGGAGGAGAGAGCAGTACTTC. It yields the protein CASSQAPSGRREQYF.

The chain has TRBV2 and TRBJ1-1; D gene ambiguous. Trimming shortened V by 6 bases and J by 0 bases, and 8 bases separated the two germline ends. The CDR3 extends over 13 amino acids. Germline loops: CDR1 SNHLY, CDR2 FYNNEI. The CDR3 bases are TGTGCCAGCAGCCTCGGACTGAACACTGAAGCTTTCTTT. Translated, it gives CASSLGLNTEAFF.

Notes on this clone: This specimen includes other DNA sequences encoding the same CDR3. DNA for the CDR3: TGCAGCGTGGACAGAAGCTCCTACAATGAGCAGTTCTTC. Residues: CSVDRSSYNEQFF. V is TRBV29-1 and J is TRBJ2-1; D may be TRBD1 (6 bases). The germline V gene has CDR1 SQVTM and CDR2 ANQGSEA. CDR3 length: 13 residues. V was cut by 6 bases and J by 0 bases, with 9 bases left in between.

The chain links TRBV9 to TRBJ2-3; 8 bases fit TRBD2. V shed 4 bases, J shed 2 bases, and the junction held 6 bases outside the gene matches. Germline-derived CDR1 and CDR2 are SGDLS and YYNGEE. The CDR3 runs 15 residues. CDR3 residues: CASSPGLGFTDTQYF. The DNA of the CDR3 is TGTGCCAGCAGCCCGGGACTAGGGTTCACAGATACGCAGTATTTT.

Here the CDR3 DNA reads TGTGCCAGCAGCTCCCTTGCGACAGGGACCCGAGAAGAGACCCAGTACTTC. Translation gives CASSSLATGTREETQYF. This chain links TRBV5-4 with TRBJ2-5; 7 positions match TRBD1. Per the germline V gene, CDR1 is SGHNT and CDR2 is YYREEE (reference sequence). The CDR3 spans 17 residues. Trimming removed 3 bases from V and 3 bases from J; junction bases left unmatched: 14. The full variable domain, in which reference TRBV5-4 and TRBJ2-5 provide the parts outside the CDR3, is ETGVTQSPTHLIKTRGQQVTLRCSSQSGHNTVSWYQQALGQGPQFIFQYYREEENGRGNFPPRFSGLQFPNYSSELNVNALELDDSALYLCASSSLATGTREETQYFGPGTRLLVL.

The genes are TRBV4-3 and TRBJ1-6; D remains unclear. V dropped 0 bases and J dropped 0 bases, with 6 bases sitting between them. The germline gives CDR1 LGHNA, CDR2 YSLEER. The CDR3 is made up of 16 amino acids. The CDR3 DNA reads TGCGCCAGCAGCCAAGAAACGAGCTCCTATAATTCACCCCTCCACTTT. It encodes CASSQETSSYNSPLHF.

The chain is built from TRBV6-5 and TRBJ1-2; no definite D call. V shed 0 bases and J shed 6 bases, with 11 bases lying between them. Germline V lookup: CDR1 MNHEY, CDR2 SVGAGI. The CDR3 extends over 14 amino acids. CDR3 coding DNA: TGTGCCAGCAGTTACTCGAAGGGAGAGCATGGCTACACCTTC. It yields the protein CASSYSKGEHGYTF.

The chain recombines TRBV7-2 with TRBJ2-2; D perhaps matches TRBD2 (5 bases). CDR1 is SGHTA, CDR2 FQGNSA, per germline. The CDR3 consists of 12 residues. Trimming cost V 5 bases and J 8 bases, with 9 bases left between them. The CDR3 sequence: CASSPPGGELFF. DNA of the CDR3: TGTGCCAGCAGCCCACCGGGAGGGGAGCTGTTTTTT.

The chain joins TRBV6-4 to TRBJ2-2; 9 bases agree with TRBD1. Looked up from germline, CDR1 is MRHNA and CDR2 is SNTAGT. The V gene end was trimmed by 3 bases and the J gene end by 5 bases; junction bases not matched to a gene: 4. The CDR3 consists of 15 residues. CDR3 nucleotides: TGTGCCAGCAGTGAGGCGGGACAGGGTACCGGGGAGCTGTTTTTT. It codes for CASSEAGQGTGELFF.

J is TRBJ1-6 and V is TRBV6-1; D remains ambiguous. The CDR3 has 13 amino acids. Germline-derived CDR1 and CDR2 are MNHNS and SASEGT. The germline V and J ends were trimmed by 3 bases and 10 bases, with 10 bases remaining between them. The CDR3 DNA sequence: TGTGCCAGCAGTGAGCAGACGGAATCACCCCTCCACTTT. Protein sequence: CASSEQTESPLHF.

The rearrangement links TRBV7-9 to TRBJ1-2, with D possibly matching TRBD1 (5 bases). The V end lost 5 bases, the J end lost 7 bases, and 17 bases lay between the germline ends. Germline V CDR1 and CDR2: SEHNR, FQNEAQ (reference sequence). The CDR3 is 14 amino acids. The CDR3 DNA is TGTGCCAGCAGCCTTGGGGATAGGACACTTGGCTACACCTTC. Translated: CASSLGDRTLGYTF.

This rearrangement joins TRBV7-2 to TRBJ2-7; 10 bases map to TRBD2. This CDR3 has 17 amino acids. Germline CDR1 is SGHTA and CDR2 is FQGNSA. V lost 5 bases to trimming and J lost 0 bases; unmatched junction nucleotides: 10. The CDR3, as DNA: TGTGCCAGCAGCAAACTCATCCTAGCGGGGGACTCCTACGAGCAGTACTTC. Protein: CASSKLILAGDSYEQYF.

CDR3 protein: CASSLGWSGGYNEQFF. CDR3 nucleotide sequence: TGTGCCAGCAGCTTAGGATGGAGCGGGGGGTACAATGAGCAGTTCTTC. The genes are TRBV7-2 and TRBJ2-1, with 9 bases fitting TRBD2. With 1 base clipped from V and 4 bases from J, the junction kept 5 bases outside the gene matches. The CDR3 contains 16 residues. Per germline, CDR1 SGHTA and CDR2 FQGNSA.

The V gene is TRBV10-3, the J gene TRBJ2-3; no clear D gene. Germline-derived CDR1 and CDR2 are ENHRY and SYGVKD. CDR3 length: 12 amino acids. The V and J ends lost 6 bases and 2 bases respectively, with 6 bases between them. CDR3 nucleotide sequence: TGTGCCATCAGGACCAACACAGATACGCAGTATTTT. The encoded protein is CAIRTNTDTQYF.

CDR3 in amino acids: CAISEGDGMRHEQFF. Written as DNA, the CDR3 is TGTGCCATCAGTGAGGGTGACGGGATGAGGCATGAGCAGTTCTTC. This chain joins TRBV10-3 and TRBJ2-1; the D gene is possibly TRBD2 (5 bases). The germline gives CDR1 ENHRY, CDR2 SYGVKD. Trimming took off 2 bases at V and 8 bases at J, with 16 bases between the two ends. There are 15 residues in the CDR3.

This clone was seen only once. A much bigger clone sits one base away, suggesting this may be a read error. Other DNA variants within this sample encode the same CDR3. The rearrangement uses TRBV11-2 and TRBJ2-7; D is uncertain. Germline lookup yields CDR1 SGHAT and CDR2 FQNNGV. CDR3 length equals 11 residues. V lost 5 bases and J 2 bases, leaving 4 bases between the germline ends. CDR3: CASSLAYEQYF. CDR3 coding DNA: TGTGCCAGCAGCCTAGCCTACGAGCAGTACTTC. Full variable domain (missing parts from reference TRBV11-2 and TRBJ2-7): EAGVAQSPRYKIIEKRQSVAFWCNPISGHATLYWYQQILGQGPKLLIQFQNNGVVDDSQLPKDRFSAERLKGVDSTLKIQPAKLEDSAVYLCASSLAYEQYFGPGTRLTVT.

DNA for the CDR3: TGTGCCAGCAGCTATCGGGAGGGCTCCTACAATGAGCAGTTCTTC. Protein product: CASSYREGSYNEQFF. V gene TRBV11-2 combines with J gene TRBJ2-1, with TRBD2 matching over 8 bases. The CDR3 is 15 amino acids. V dropped 4 bases and J dropped 0; count of bases not matched to a gene: 2. CDR1 is SGHAT, CDR2 FQNNGV, per germline.

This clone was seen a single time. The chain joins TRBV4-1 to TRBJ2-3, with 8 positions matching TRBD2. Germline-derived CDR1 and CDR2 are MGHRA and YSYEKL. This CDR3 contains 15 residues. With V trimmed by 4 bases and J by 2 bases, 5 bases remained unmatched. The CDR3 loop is CASSRNSGITDTQYF. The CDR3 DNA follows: TGCGCCAGCAGCCGAAATAGCGGGATCACAGATACGCAGTATTTT.

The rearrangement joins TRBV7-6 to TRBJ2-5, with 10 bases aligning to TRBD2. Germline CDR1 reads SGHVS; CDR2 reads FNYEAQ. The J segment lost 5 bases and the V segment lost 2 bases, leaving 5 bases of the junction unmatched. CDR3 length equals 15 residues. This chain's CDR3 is CASSLWLAGEETQYF. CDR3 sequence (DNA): TGTGCCAGCAGCTTATGGCTAGCGGGAGAGGAGACCCAGTACTTC. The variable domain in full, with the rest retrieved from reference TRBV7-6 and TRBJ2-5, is GAGVSQSPRYKVTKRGQDVALRCDPISGHVSLYWYRQALGQGPEFLTYFNYEAQQDKSGLPNDRFSAERPEGSISTLTIQRTEQRDSAMYRCASSLWLAGEETQYFGPGTRLLVL.

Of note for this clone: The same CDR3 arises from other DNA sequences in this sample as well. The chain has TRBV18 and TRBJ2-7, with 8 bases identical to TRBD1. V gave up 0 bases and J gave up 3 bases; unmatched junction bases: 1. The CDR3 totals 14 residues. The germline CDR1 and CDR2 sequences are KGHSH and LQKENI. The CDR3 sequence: CASSPPGQDYEQYF. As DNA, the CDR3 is TGTGCCAGCTCACCACCGGGACAGGACTACGAGCAGTACTTC.

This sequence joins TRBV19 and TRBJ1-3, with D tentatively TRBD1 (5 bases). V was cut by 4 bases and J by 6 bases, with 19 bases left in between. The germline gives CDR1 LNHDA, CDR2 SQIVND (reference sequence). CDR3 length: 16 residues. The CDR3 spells CASSKRGDVVVNTIYF. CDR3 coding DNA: TGTGCCAGTAGTAAGAGAGGGGATGTTGTTGTAAACACCATATATTTT.

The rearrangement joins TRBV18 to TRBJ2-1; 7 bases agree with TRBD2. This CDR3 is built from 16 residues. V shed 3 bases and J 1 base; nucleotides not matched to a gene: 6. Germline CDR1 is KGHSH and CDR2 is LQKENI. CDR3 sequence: CASSPRLAVSYNEQFF. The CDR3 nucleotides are TGTGCCAGCTCACCCCGCCTAGCGGTTTCCTACAATGAGCAGTTCTTC.

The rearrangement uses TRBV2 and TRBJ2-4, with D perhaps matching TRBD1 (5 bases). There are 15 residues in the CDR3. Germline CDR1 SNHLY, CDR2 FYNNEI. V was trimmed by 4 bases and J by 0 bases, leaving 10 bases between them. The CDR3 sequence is CASSAQGIAKNIQYF. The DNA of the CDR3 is TGTGCCAGCAGTGCTCAGGGAATAGCCAAAAACATTCAGTACTTC.